This TCR beta chain was captured in a study of early T cells in non-severe SARS-CoV-2 infection. The overall study: Alpha and beta chains were unpaired, from unsorted whole-blood bulk RNA.

This clonotype was seen a few times. Each cDNA molecule carried a unique molecular identifier. TCRdb used MiXCR to reprocess the 5' RACE reads, holding one entry per CDR3 protein. The table lists about 76,000 distinct CDR3 sequences, around 12% of them singletons. The CDR3 has 14 amino acids. V lost 1 base, J lost 9 bases, and 14 bases lay in between. Germline V gene data show CDR1 as SGHRS and CDR2 as YFSETQ. This sequence originates from an adult who was a healthcare worker with PCR-confirmed SARS-CoV-2 infection or an uninfected control (not recorded which). The chain uses TRBV5-1 and TRBJ2-1; D not certain. Material for sequencing was whole blood. The CDR3 nucleotides are TGCGCCAGCAGCTTGTCGGAGCCTTATGGTGAGCAGTTCTTC. This translates into CASSLSEPYGEQFF.